Shown below are 27 T cell receptor beta chains from a single sample sequenced in a study of CD8+ T cells in alopecia areata. Following extraction, RNA underwent reverse transcription to cDNA, which served as the sequencing template. Clones were read by immunoSEQ multiplex PCR, and TCRdb kept only the in-frame ones, dropping some. The repertoire includes around 190,000 clones, about 56% of them detected once, and roughly 5.3% sits in the top ten. Sequencing was done on a sample of CD8+ T cells sorted from blood. The receptors stem from a human donor in good health.

As regards this clone: One junction end disagrees with the germline gene, perhaps due to a read error. This chain connects TRBV11-2 to TRBJ2-1; D call uncertain. The CDR3 totals 11 residues. Germline assignment: CDR1 SGHAT and CDR2 FQNNGV. The CDR3 reads CASRFEGSPIF. CDR3 bases: TGTGCCAGCAGATTTGAAGGTTCCCCCATCTTC.

In this sample, this clone turned up a few times. V usage is TRBV4-1 and J usage is TRBJ1-5, with 8 nucleotides matching TRBD1. Germline CDR1 reads MGHRA; CDR2 reads YSYEKL. This CDR3 has 16 residues. J was trimmed by 7 bases and V by 3 bases; bases with no gene match: 11. The chain's CDR3 is CASSHPGTGTWQPQHF. The CDR3 DNA is TGCGCCAGCAGCCACCCCGGGACAGGAACTTGGCAGCCCCAGCATTTT.

The chain recombines TRBV30 with TRBJ1-6, with D unresolved. CDR3 length: 11 amino acids. Germline V gene data show CDR1 as GTSNPN and CDR2 as SVGIG (reference sequence). Trimming stripped 0 bases from V and 14 bases from J, with 8 bases between. The CDR3 DNA follows: TGTGCCTGGAGTGTAGGTAGATCCCTCCACTTT. Encoded protein: CAWSVGRSLHF.

This chain links TRBV5-6 with TRBJ2-4, with 7 bases fitting TRBD2. V dropped 3 bases and J dropped 7; count of bases not matched to a gene: 4. The CDR3 is made up of 13 amino acids. Germline V CDR1 and CDR2: SGHDT, YYEEEE. The CDR3 region is CASSSGLPNIQYF. CDR3 bases: TGTGCCAGCAGCTCGGGACTACCCAACATTCAGTACTTC.

This clone was picked up one time. The chain uses TRBV13 and TRBJ2-1, with D possibly TRBD2 on 7 matching bases. V shed 3 bases and J shed 5 bases, with 14 bases lying between them. This CDR3 contains 15 residues. Per germline, CDR1 PRHDT and CDR2 FYEKMQ (reference sequence). CDR3 DNA: TGTGCCAGCAGCTTGGGGCGGGGGACAAACAATGAGCAGTTCTTC. Its protein product is CASSLGRGTNNEQFF.

This chain connects TRBV7-8 to TRBJ2-7, with D perhaps assigned TRBD1 or TRBD2 (6 bases each). V lost 5 bases to trimming and J lost 3 bases, with 20 bases between them. The CDR3 sequence is 16 residues long. The germline CDR1 and CDR2 sequences are SGHVS and FQNEAQ. Written as DNA, the CDR3 is TGTGCCAGCAGCCACACAGAGGGGGGCGACGACTACGAGCAGTACTTC. Translated, it gives CASSHTEGGDDYEQYF.

The V gene is TRBV29-1, the J gene TRBJ2-5; D remains unclear. V dropped 6 bases and J dropped 5 bases, with 7 bases sitting between them. Germline assignment: CDR1 SQVTM and CDR2 ANQGSEA. This CDR3 is built from 10 residues. In DNA, the CDR3 is TGCAGCGTCCGGTCGGAGACCCAGTACTTC. It translates to CSVRSETQYF.

The J gene is TRBJ2-1, the V gene TRBV7-9, with D possibly matching TRBD1 (6 bases). Between the trimmed V and J ends, which lost 5 bases and 4 bases, there was a span of 18 bases. Germline V lookup: CDR1 SEHNR, CDR2 FQNEAQ (reference sequence). The CDR3 runs 16 residues. In nucleotides, the CDR3 is TGTGCCAGCAGCCCGCTTGAGGGGGTGAGATACAATGAGCAGTTCTTC. Amino acid sequence: CASSPLEGVRYNEQFF.

The genes are TRBV15 and TRBJ2-5; the match to TRBD1 covers 8 bases. Losses at the gene ends were 3 bases for V and 5 bases for J; bases not matched to a gene: 5. CDR3 length: 14 amino acids. Per germline, CDR1 LNHNV and CDR2 YYDKDF (reference sequence). Here the CDR3 DNA reads TGTGCCACCAGCAGCGACAGGGGTGGGGAGACCCAGTACTTC. Its translation is CATSSDRGGETQYF.

V usage is TRBV5-1 and J usage is TRBJ2-3; TRBD1 aligns across 8 bases. V shed 5 bases and J 5 bases; nucleotides not matched to a gene: 4. Germline V gives CDR1 SGHRS, CDR2 YFSETQ. The CDR3 covers 13 residues. CDR3 bases: TGCGCCAGCAGGGACAGGGTTAGAGATACGCAGTATTTT. It is translated as CASRDRVRDTQYF.

This sequence joins TRBV9 and TRBJ2-7, with D unclear. V was cut by 4 bases and J by 4 bases, with 15 bases left in between. The CDR3 consists of 14 residues. Germline V gene lookup returns CDR1 SGDLS and CDR2 YYNGEE. The CDR3 is CASSPGPEKYEQYF. As DNA, the CDR3 is TGTGCCAGCAGCCCCGGGCCTGAAAAGTACGAGCAGTACTTC.

The chain recombines TRBV25-1 with TRBJ2-3; tentative D call: TRBD2 (6 bases). Germline CDR1 is MGHDK and CDR2 is SYGVNS. The CDR3 extends over 10 amino acids. V shed 10 bases and J shed 6 bases, with 8 bases lying between them. The CDR3 loop is CATRGDTQYF. In DNA, the CDR3 is TGTGCCACCCGGGGGGATACGCAGTATTTT.

The chain links TRBV5-1 to TRBJ2-4; D unclear. Germline V gene sequence: CDR1 SGHRS, CDR2 YFSETQ. V lost 3 bases and J 5 bases, leaving 6 bases between the germline ends. This CDR3 region has 12 residues. CDR3 DNA sequence: TGCGCCAGCAGCTCGCCGGAAAACATTCAGTACTTC. Protein product: CASSSPENIQYF. The full variable domain, completed using reference TRBV5-1 and TRBJ2-4, is KAGVTQTPRYLIKTRGQQVTLSCSPISGHRSVSWYQQTPGQGLQFLFEYFSETQRNKGNFPGRFSGRQFSNSRSEMNVSTLELGDSALYLCASSSPENIQYFGAGTRLSVL.

The J gene is TRBJ2-1, the V gene TRBV5-1; TRBD1 matches 7 bases. The CDR3 runs 15 residues. The V gene's germline CDR1 is SGHRS and CDR2 YFSETQ. The junction had 7 bases not matched to a gene; V was cut back by 0 bases and J by 7 bases. CDR3 in amino acids: CASSLDRGRMNEQFF. CDR3 sequence (DNA): TGCGCCAGCAGCTTGGACAGGGGTCGGATGAATGAGCAGTTCTTC.

The chain couples TRBV29-1 to TRBJ1-2, with D possibly matching TRBD1 (5 bases). The V end was cut by 4 bases, the J end by 6 bases, with 9 bases between. The germline V gene has CDR1 SQVTM and CDR2 ANQGSEA. CDR3 length: 11 amino acids. This CDR3 is CSVVAGDGYTF. The CDR3, as DNA: TGCAGCGTTGTGGCGGGGGATGGCTACACCTTC.

The CDR3 spells CASSGTADNEQFF. The CDR3 coding sequence is TGTGCCAGCAGCGGGACGGCAGACAATGAGCAGTTCTTC. The chain couples TRBV2 to TRBJ2-1; the D call may be TRBD1 or TRBD2 (5 bases each). V was shortened by 6 bases and J by 5 bases, with 11 bases between the two germline ends. The CDR3 is 13 amino acids. CDR1 SNHLY and CDR2 FYNNEI come from the germline V gene.

The gene calls are TRBV9 and TRBJ2-7; TRBD1 is a possible D gene (5 bases). V was cut by 4 bases and J by 7 bases, with 9 bases left in between. Germline lookup yields CDR1 SGDLS and CDR2 YYNGEE. The CDR3 is 11 residues long. DNA of the CDR3: TGTGCCAGCAGCCCAGGGCAGGAGCAGTACTTC. This codes for CASSPGQEQYF.

In this sample, this clone turned up once. The chain recombines TRBV25-1 with TRBJ1-2; D is unclear. Trimming removed 1 base at V and 2 bases at J, with 14 bases between. The CDR3 length is 16 residues. Germline CDR1 MGHDK, CDR2 SYGVNS. The CDR3 DNA reads TGTGCCAGCAGTGAATTAGTTAGCGACCTCAACTATGGCTACACCTTC. This sequence encodes CASSELVSDLNYGYTF.

The V and J genes are TRBV29-1 and TRBJ1-2; D unclear. The V gene lost 7 bases and the J gene lost 1 base, with 7 bases spanning the gap. CDR1 and CDR2 (germline): SQVTM, ANQGSEA. The CDR3 has 11 residues. CDR3 protein: CSGLFNYGYTF. The CDR3 bases are TGCAGCGGACTCTTTAACTATGGCTACACCTTC.

Only a few counts were recorded for this clone. The chain combines TRBV5-1 with TRBJ2-1; D may be TRBD1 (6 bases). Germline lookup yields CDR1 SGHRS and CDR2 YFSETQ. The CDR3 extends over 15 amino acids. The V gene lost 4 bases and the J gene lost 1 base, with 12 bases spanning the gap. CDR3 loop: CASSPLQGSYNEQFF. In nucleotides, the CDR3 is TGCGCCAGCAGCCCTCTACAGGGTTCCTACAATGAGCAGTTCTTC.

The chain joins TRBV11-2 to TRBJ2-2, with TRBD2 matching over 14 bases. Trimming cost V 3 bases and J 3 bases; bases outside gene matches: 0. Germline-derived CDR1 and CDR2 are SGHAT and FQNNGV. The CDR3 spans 16 residues. The CDR3 DNA is TGTGCCAGCAGCTTGGGACTAGCGGGGGACACCGGGGAGCTGTTTTTT. As protein: CASSLGLAGDTGELFF.

This chain joins TRBV29-1 and TRBJ2-5; TRBD2 is a possible D gene (6 bases). The CDR3 covers 13 residues. In germline, CDR1 is SQVTM, CDR2 ANQGSEA. V was cut by 4 bases and J by 2 bases, with 11 bases left in between. The CDR3 spells CSVVSGLQETQYF. As DNA, the CDR3 is TGCAGCGTTGTGAGCGGGTTACAAGAGACCCAGTACTTC.

The chain uses TRBV2 and TRBJ1-2; 7 bases match TRBD1. The germline CDR1 and CDR2 sequences are SNHLY and FYNNEI. V lost 8 bases and J lost 7; bases outside the gene matches: 4. The CDR3 sequence is 11 residues long. The CDR3 loop reads CASHRGGGYTF. For the CDR3, the DNA is TGTGCCAGCCACAGGGGCGGTGGCTACACCTTC.

The rearrangement links TRBV19 to TRBJ1-2, with 8 bases aligning to TRBD1. The CDR3 is 14 amino acids. V lost 9 bases, J lost 4 bases, and 10 bases stayed unmatched. Germline CDR1 LNHDA, CDR2 SQIVND (reference sequence). The CDR3 region has the DNA TGTGCCAGCCATTCGACAGGGGACCTCTATGGCTACACCTTC. Residues: CASHSTGDLYGYTF.

This chain uses TRBV25-1 with TRBJ1-2, with 8 nucleotides matching TRBD1. Looked up from germline, CDR1 is MGHDK and CDR2 is SYGVNS. The CDR3 sequence is 16 residues long. J lost 4 bases, V lost 1 base, and 8 bases had no gene match. This CDR3 is CASSEFSGQGAYGYTF. In DNA form, the CDR3 reads TGTGCCAGCAGTGAATTCTCGGGGCAGGGGGCCTATGGCTACACCTTC.

This clone was picked up a small number of times. V gene TRBV7-9 combines with J gene TRBJ2-5; D unclear. Trimming left V 6 bases short and J 4 bases short, with 6 bases between. Germline V gene sequence: CDR1 SEHNR, CDR2 FQNEAQ (reference sequence). This CDR3 comprises 11 residues. CDR3 coding DNA: TGTGCCAGCAGTGTTGTAGAGACCCAGTACTTC. Its translation is CASSVVETQYF.

The chain carries TRBV4-1 and TRBJ1-2; D is uncertain. This CDR3 is 13 amino acids long. Germline lookup yields CDR1 MGHRA and CDR2 YSYEKL. The V end was cut by 7 bases, the J end by 2 bases, with 11 bases between. CDR3 coding DNA: TGCGCCAGCAACCACGGGCTCAACTATGGCTACACCTTC. Translation: CASNHGLNYGYTF.